Sequencing of this T cell receptor (beta chain) was carried out in a study of cytomegalovirus exposure and HLA in healthy donors (TCRdb year 2017). Regarding the research as a whole: In an earlier analysis of some 610 of the donors, 250 to 350 Gb of sequence data and 90 million to 120 million unique TCR beta sequences from 180 million or so T cells were reported. Approximately 300 gigabases of sequencing data and 91 million or so unique TCR sequences made up an early release that covered some 640 HLA-typed donors. Of the 398 genotyped donors, roughly 76% were placed in the genetic ancestry cluster associated with self-reported Caucasian donors. The study aimed to test whether signatures of past pathogen exposure could be identified by cataloging public T cell receptors. The study used immunosequencing to profile the T cell repertoires of under 700 subjects and linked those repertoires to cytomegalovirus serostatus. A separate validation cohort of roughly 130 different subjects was used in addition to the approximately 700-subject first cohort. To predict cytomegalovirus infection status, the study brought together high-throughput TCR immunosequencing, statistical association of individual TCRs with disease status, and machine learning. In a later analysis, previously published TCR beta repertoires from 550 to 700 donors were re-analyzed and high-resolution HLA genotyping was added so that TCR occurrence patterns could be studied. The later analysis used no new phenotypic data to find candidate immune exposures, relying instead on TCR beta sequences and their occurrence across donors. An earlier analysis of 587 of the donors applied high-throughput TCR beta sequencing to assess whether each TCR beta V gene segment acted as functional or pseudogenic. Alongside the repertoire data, information on donor age, sex, ethnicity and CMV serostatus was compiled. In a later genetic analysis, genome-wide SNP genotypes for about three fifths of the roughly 670 donors were used, and that subset was treated as a discovery cohort. Every discovery cohort repertoire had been produced on one sequencing platform. HLA typing covered class I and class II loci at four-digit resolution. Typing coverage varied by locus: roughly 629-640 donors for A, B, C, DRB1 and DQB1; roughly 560 for DQA1; approximately 570 for DPA1; roughly 450 for DPB1. Because of strong linkage in the cohort, roughly five DR-DQ haplotypes were treated as single units for association and clustering. Among about 400 genotyped donors of the cohort, an average of about 240,000 unique TCR beta nucleotide sequences was sequenced per donor, of which about 20% were non-productive.

The paper's findings and limits, for the study overall: Only TCR beta chains were sequenced in this cohort, and the absence of alpha or paired-chain data limited detectable features. Compared with the 666-donor mean, donors in an Asian-associated ancestry cluster had fewer N-insertions in productive TCRs, according to a later genetic analysis. Because the 87-base-pair reads could not distinguish some IMGT-functional V segments, including TRBV6-2 and TRBV6-3, those segments were excluded. The classifier was reported to diagnose cytomegalovirus status with high specificity and sensitivity in both the original cohort and the validation cohort. The study gave a list of some 150 TCR beta chains associated with cytomegalovirus. A cluster of highly shared sequence variants was judged likely to represent a technical artifact of the sequencing pipeline. In a later analysis, the rate of TCR association differed among HLA loci, with DRB1 alleles having the most associated TCRs and HLA-C alleles having the fewest. According to the authors, the approach could potentially be generalized to other disease states and immunological phenotypes. A further reported finding was that TCR beta sequences accurately predicted the HLA-A and HLA-B alleles for most subjects in the first cohort. A later genetic analysis associated a missense DCLRE1C variant with V-gene and J-gene trimming of TCR beta chains, and an independent cohort replicated the association. Broadly in line with IMGT annotations, most TCR beta V segments showed up in productive rearrangements about 90% or about 30% of the time in an earlier analysis of around 600 of the donors. In a later analysis, most CMV-associated TCR beta chains were found to appear HLA-restricted, with HLA associations seemingly driven largely by CMV exposure. Immune exposure information for the cohort was limited to CMV serostatus. In vitro tests confirmed that three of the cytomegalovirus-associated TCR beta chains recognize cytomegalovirus antigens. HLA typing was unavailable for some donors at each locus, so association tests used only the typed subset. Linkage disequilibrium might explain the correlated functional status among segregating V segments, but an unknown experimental factor could not be excluded. Assigning TCR associations to individual alleles was difficult when HLA alleles, especially DR and DQ, strongly co-occurred. The earlier analysis of nearly 600 of the donors excluded over 15 rarely observed V segments, including chromosome 9 orphons, because counts were too low. While some public TCRs were present in many individuals, most TCR sequences turned up only very rarely across donors. In a later analysis, HLA-associated TCR beta chains showed more clonal expansion and lower generation probabilities than non-associated chains that were equally common. A later analysis associated about 17,000 TCR beta sequences with specific HLA alleles at a false discovery rate of 0.05. According to a later analysis, parvovirus B19, influenza, CMV and Epstein-Barr virus appeared linked to several top co-occurrence clusters. Presence/absence analyses assumed roughly uniform sequencing depth across donors, an assumption that may not hold.

The cohort consisted of hundreds of healthy bone marrow donors. At the time of sampling, all cohort members were nominally healthy, though unrecorded immune exposures were likely present. The donor was CMV seropositive and was included in the group of some 290 seropositive cohort members. A peripheral blood sample was provided by each donor, and peripheral blood mononuclear cells were used for TCR beta sequencing. Genomic DNA extraction from the blood cell samples was performed with the Qiagen DNeasy Blood Extraction Kit. About this clone itself: There is no known antigen for this receptor. No clone much larger than this one lies a single base away; base qualities are absent.

Library construction relied on the immunoSEQ multiplex PCR assay. For the multiplex PCR, a mixture combining 60 forward primers for TCR Vbeta segments and 13 reverse primers for TCR Jbeta segments was used. The CDR3 region of rearranged TCR beta genes was amplified from genomic DNA with a multiplex PCR assay. On the Illumina HiSeq System, the amplified TCR beta libraries were sequenced as 87-base-pair reads. Concerning the study's data processing: Across the 670 or so repertoires, a later analysis counted 80 million or so unique TCR beta chains, 8.5 million to 12 million of which were shared by at least two donors. To remove PCR and sequencing errors, raw reads were error-corrected and collapsed into unique sequences using a nearest-neighbor algorithm that merged closely related sequences. To assign V, D and J gene segments, CDR3 sequences were aligned to IMGT reference sequences. For a sequence to be retained, at least a six-nucleotide match to both a V gene segment and a J gene segment was required. Rearrangements were called productive when the CDR3 lacked stop codons and stayed in frame with V and J; all others were non-productive. Following IMGT convention, CDR3 was defined as the stretch from the second conserved V-encoded cysteine to the conserved J-encoded phenylalanine. The earlier analysis of some 580 of the donors excluded any sequence lacking an unambiguous match to a single V gene segment. In an earlier analysis of about 590 of the donors, a V segment was called functional when productive rearrangements were above 56.7%, and segregating when the standard deviation between donors exceeded 5%. A statistical classification framework was built to diagnose cytomegalovirus status from the catalog of TCR beta chain sequences. V and J gene assignment, in a later analysis, came from comparing TCR nucleotide sequences with IMGT/GENE-DB human TR gene sequences. A later analysis assigned CDR3 sequences and most-parsimonious VDJ recombination scenarios with the TCRdist pipeline. In a later analysis, every TCR beta chain was defined by the combination of its CDR3 amino acid sequence and its V-gene family, and reads without a unique V-gene family were dropped. To address suspected cross-contamination and a sequencing artifact, a later analysis removed over 500 highly shared, low-generation-probability nucleotide sequences. In a later analysis, a clonal expansion index was calculated for each public chain from normalized within-repertoire ranks of inferred template counts. Generation probabilities in a later analysis came from a VDJ recombination model fitted to out-of-frame rearrangements, and those results were checked against IGoR. Hypergeometric tests were used in a later analysis to score TCR-TCR, TCR-HLA and TCR-CMV co-occurrence, with a repertoire-size bias correction applied to the TCR pairs. In a later analysis, false discovery rates were estimated by permuting HLA or CMV assignments 20 times. A later analysis grouped co-occurring TCRs with DBSCAN, adding TCRdist sequence similarity when clustering within HLA-allele-positive subsets. For co-occurrence clustering, repertoires with fewer than 30,000 or more than 120,000 public chains were excluded, along with about five repertoires with anomalous nucleotide sharing. TCRdb retrieved this table from immuneACCESS and kept in-frame rearrangements only. Not all clones are present; in checked studies, unresolved V genes account for under half, and no reason is known for the remainder. V, J and clone size are those of that table, while D and trimming were read from the DNA. This sample lists 160,000 or so clones; approximately 80% were detected once. The top ten clonotypes cover about a tenth of the sample.

CDR1 and CDR2 are read off the germline V gene as SGDLS and YYNGEE. The CDR3 covers 14 residues, taking in both the cysteine and the phenylalanine. Solely the CDR3 DNA is kept, with 42 bases framed from the first base. The trim is 0 bases for V and 4 bases for J, with a gap of 11 bases between the germline ends. Sequencing input: PBMCs. The sequence is built from TRBV9 and TRBJ2-7, with TRBD2 perhaps the D gene, on 6 matching bases. The receptor comes from a man younger than 35 in good health and CMV-seropositive. In nucleotides, the sequence is TGTGCCAGCAGCGTAGCTACGCGGGGATACGAGCAGTACTTC. It encodes CASSVATRGYEQYF.